This T cell receptor beta chain was identified in a study of blood T cell repertoires in COVID-19. Overall study context: Acute and convalescent COVID-19 specimens originated in the United States, Italy and Spain.

V lost 7 bases to trimming and J lost 2 bases, with 12 bases between them. Germline V gives CDR1 MDHEN, CDR2 SYDVKM. The CDR3 is 14 amino acids. As handled by the study authors: Researchers report that nucleated cell counts were estimated from reference gene primer amplification. Measured with immunoSEQ multiplex PCR; TCRdb has only the in-frame clones, and not every one. V and J calls and clone size come straight from that table; D and trimming were deduced from the DNA. This sample has approximately 250,000 clones, with over 75% found just once. The V and J genes are TRBV28 and TRBJ1-5; D possibly corresponds to TRBD1 (5 bases). The sequenced material came from peripheral blood. This clonotype was sampled from a human donor in a cohort sampled during active COVID-19. CDR3 nucleotide sequence: TGTGCCAGCAACCTAGGAGGGGGCAATCAGCCCCAGCATTTT. It codes for CASNLGGGNQPQHF.